The 9 T cell receptor beta chains reported below all come from one sample, sequenced in a study of blood T cell repertoires in COVID-19. Sequencing was performed with immunoSEQ multiplex PCR; in TCRdb, only in-frame clones are kept and a portion is missing. The sample includes fewer than 250,000 clones, around 80% seen only once; the top ten take less than 8%. The source material was PBMCs or T cells enriched from blood (not recorded which). These receptors were obtained from a woman aged 40 to 50 with acute COVID-19.

This clone was seen a single time. This rearrangement joins TRBV12-5 to TRBJ1-1; D is undetermined. The V end was cut by 7 bases, the J end by 7 bases, with 13 bases between. The germline CDR1 and CDR2 sequences are LGHNT and FRNRAP. The length of the CDR3 is 12 residues. This CDR3 reads CASADERIEAFF. CDR3 sequence (DNA): TGTGCTAGTGCAGATGAGCGGATTGAAGCTTTCTTT.

This rearrangement joins TRBV6-5 to TRBJ1-1; D gene uncertain. The V gene lost 0 bases and the J gene lost 6 bases, with 8 bases spanning the gap. Germline loops: CDR1 MNHEY, CDR2 SVGAGI. This CDR3 comprises 13 residues. CDR3 sequence: CASSYSFPAEAFF. In nucleotides, the CDR3 is TGTGCCAGCAGTTACTCCTTCCCGGCTGAAGCTTTCTTT.

The chain couples TRBV28 to TRBJ1-5; 7 nucleotides agree with TRBD1. J gave up 2 bases and V 7 bases, and 14 bases lay outside the gene matches. The length of the CDR3 is 17 residues. Germline CDR1 MDHEN, CDR2 SYDVKM. This CDR3 reads CASITGAGIFGNQPQHF. CDR3 DNA: TGTGCCAGCATCACAGGGGCCGGAATTTTTGGCAATCAGCCCCAGCATTTT.

The genes are TRBV18 and TRBJ1-3; no clear D gene. The CDR3 spans 17 residues. V was trimmed by 2 bases and J by 0 bases, leaving 14 bases between them. CDR1 KGHSH and CDR2 LQKENI come from the germline V gene. The CDR3 region has the DNA TGTGCCAGCTCACCAGGTGTCTCGGGGATCTCTGGAAACACCATATATTTT. This sequence encodes CASSPGVSGISGNTIYF.

This clone was picked up a small number of times. The rearrangement joins TRBV10-2 to TRBJ2-1, with 8 nucleotides matching TRBD2. The trim removed 10 bases at V and 0 bases at J, leaving 11 bases unmatched. Germline V gives CDR1 WSHSY, CDR2 SAAADI. The CDR3 consists of 16 residues. CDR3 in amino acids: CATSPHGTSSYNEQFF. Here the CDR3 DNA reads TGCGCCACCAGCCCCCATGGGACTAGCTCCTACAATGAGCAGTTCTTC.

This chain connects TRBV19 to TRBJ1-2; the match to TRBD1 covers 7 bases. The V segment lost 5 bases and the J segment 5 bases; nucleotides outside the gene matches: 2. The CDR3 contains 12 residues. Germline V gene lookup returns CDR1 LNHDA and CDR2 SQIVND (reference sequence). The CDR3 region is CASSAQGYGYTF. For the CDR3, the DNA is TGTGCCAGTAGTGCACAGGGGTATGGCTACACCTTC.

This rearrangement joins TRBV29-1 to TRBJ2-1; 10 bases map to TRBD2. V lost 5 bases and J lost 10; bases outside the gene matches: 11. Germline assignment: CDR1 SQVTM and CDR2 ANQGSEA. This CDR3 has 14 amino acids. CDR3 sequence: CSVIERGGRNEQFF. The CDR3 DNA reads TGCAGCGTTATAGAGCGGGGGGGGCGTAACGAGCAGTTCTTC.

The rearrangement joins TRBV28 to TRBJ2-3, with D tentatively TRBD1 (6 bases). Looked up from germline, CDR1 is MDHEN and CDR2 is SYDVKM. CDR3 length: 17 residues. Trimming cost V 5 bases and J 1 base, with 19 bases left between them. The CDR3 loop reads CASSGDKSQLGTDTQYF. The CDR3 coding sequence is TGTGCCAGCAGTGGGGACAAATCTCAACTCGGCACAGATACGCAGTATTTT.

V usage is TRBV15 and J usage is TRBJ1-5; 7 nucleotides agree with TRBD1. The CDR3 is 16 amino acids. Looked up from germline, CDR1 is LNHNV and CDR2 is YYDKDF (reference sequence). The ends lost 1 base at V and 1 base at J; junction bases unmatched: 4. CDR3 DNA: TGTGCCACCAGCAGAGGAGTCAGGGGGAGCAATCAGCCCCAGCATTTT. Translated: CATSRGVRGSNQPQHF.